This T cell receptor beta chain was recorded in a study of T cells expressing NK-cell markers. The wider study: Seven HCMV-seropositive donors and one seronegative donor made up the eight sequenced donors. Study-level results: In several donors, these clonotypes also led the CD3+CD56-NKG2C+ fraction. The study found dominant NKG2C+ clonotypes at about 1.0-7.0% of CD8+ T cells in over 5 donors.

Template switching by 5'RACE with UMIs generated the TCR beta cDNA. TCRdb processed the 5' RACE reads again and assigns one entry to each CDR3 protein, with no DNA. The sample includes 550,000 to 600,000 distinct CDR3 sequences. With regard to this clonotype: What it binds is not known.

The CDR3 is made up of 16 amino acids. Germline V gives CDR1 MDHEN, CDR2 SYDVKM. Sequenced material: blood T cells: a sorted CD56 or NKG2C T cell subset, CD4+ or CD8+ T cells, or bulk PBMC T cells (not recorded which). This chain links TRBV28 with TRBJ2-3; TCRdb's D call of TRBD2 is untestable without DNA. The source of this sequence is a man in his late teens or twenties in good health. The CDR3 sequence: CASNPPSGSYTDTQYF. Supplemented by reference TRBV28 and TRBJ2-3, the full variable domain reads DVKVTQSSRYLVKRTGEKVFLECVQDMDHENMFWYRQDPGLGLRLIYFSYDVKMKEKGDIPEGYSVSREKKERFSLILESASTNQTSMYLCASNPPSGSYTDTQYFGPGTRLTVL.